This paragraph reports one T cell receptor beta chain. The antigen remains unidentified. PCR amplification relied on 60 Vbeta primers (plus 13 Jbeta primers). The method was immunoSEQ multiplex PCR; TCRdb's version includes in-frame clones alone and lacks a portion of them. This sample's clone table lists about 170,000 clones. The data were obtained in a study of cytomegalovirus exposure and HLA in healthy donors. Study information: Roughly 180 million T cells yielded approximately 100 million unique TCR beta sequences, as an earlier analysis found. Findings and limits, study-wide: The number of N-insertions in an Asian-associated ancestry cluster was reportedly below the approximately 700-donor mean in a later analysis.

CDR3 length: 13 residues. The germline V gene has CDR1 SGDLS and CDR2 YYNGEE. Between the trimmed V and J ends, which lost 3 bases and 4 bases, there was a span of 8 bases. The chain links TRBV9 to TRBJ1-3; D is possibly TRBD1 (5 bases). The TCR originated in a woman aged 18-29 years in good health and CMV-seropositive. Sequenced: PBMCs. The CDR3 DNA reads TGTGCCAGCAGCGCTCGACAGGGAAACACCATATATTTT. It specifies CASSARQGNTIYF.